The rows below give T cell receptor beta chains drawn from one sample of a study of cytomegalovirus exposure and HLA in healthy donors. This table comes from immunoSEQ multiplex PCR, and its TCRdb copy is limited to in-frame clones, with some not included. The profile shows approximately 79,000 clones, 60% to 85% of them singletons. The sequencing sample was made of PBMCs. These receptors came from a male donor in good health and CMV-seropositive. The CDR3 runs from the conserved cysteine through the conserved F or W. A D gene is named only where the DNA matches it firmly. Expanded clones are given a class, and other clones once, few, many or no size at all.

abundance | d_gene | j_gene | v_gene | CDR3nt | CDR3aa
NA | TRBD1 | TRBJ2-7 | TRBV4-1 | TGCGCCAGCAGCCAACCGACCCGGGACAGGTCCTACGAGCAGTACTTC | CASSQPTRDRSYEQYF
NA | NA | TRBJ1-1 | TRBV5-1 | TGCGCCAGCAGCGGGGAACCGGGGTCCACTGAAGCTTTCTTT | CASSGEPGSTEAFF
NA | NA | TRBJ1-1 | TRBV5-1 | TGCGCCAGCAGCTTGCTGGGCGGGCACACTGAAGCTTTCTTT | CASSLLGGHTEAFF
NA | TRBD2 | TRBJ2-2 | TRBV27 | TGTGCCAGTCCTCAGCGGCTAGCGGGGAACACCGGGGAGCTGTTTTTT | CASPQRLAGNTGELFF
NA | TRBD2 | TRBJ2-2 | TRBV19 | TGTGCCAGTAGTATAGCGCTCCAGCGGGGGGCCACCGGGGAGCTGTTTTTT | CASSIALQRGATGELFF
NA | TRBD1 | TRBJ2-5 | TRBV5-1 | TGCGCCAGCAGCAGACTGGACAGGGGACAAGAGACCCAGTACTTC | CASSRLDRGQETQYF
once | NA | TRBJ2-3 | TRBV7-2 | TGTGCCAGCAGCTTAATCTGGGCAAAACAAGATACGCAGTATTTT | CASSLIWAKQDTQYF
NA | NA | TRBJ2-3 | TRBV10-3 | TGTGCCATCAGTGAGAGGAGAGACACAGATACGCAGTATTTT | CAISERRDTDTQYF
NA | NA | TRBJ2-1 | TRBV6-1 | TGTGCCAGCAGTGAAAAATCCTTTGGCCTAGCAGGATATTACAATGAGCAGTTCTTC | CASSEKSFGLAGYYNEQFF
NA | NA | TRBJ1-6 | TRBV28 | TGTGCCAGCAGTCGACAGGACTATAATTCACCCCTCCACTTT | CASSRQDYNSPLHF
NA | NA | TRBJ1-2 | TRBV7-9 | TGTGCCAGCAGCCCGGGGTATTTTGGTAGCTACACCTTC | CASSPGYFGSYTF
NA | NA | TRBJ2-3 | TRBV5-6 | TGTGCCAGCAGCTTTAGAGGTTCGGGCAGGGCCGGAGATACGCAGTATTTT | CASSFRGSGRAGDTQYF
NA | TRBD2 | TRBJ2-3 | TRBV10-3 | TGTGCCATCAGTGAGGGTGGAAGGACTAGCGGGAGTACAGATACGCAGTATTTT | CAISEGGRTSGSTDTQYF
once | NA | TRBJ2-7 | TRBV19 | TGTGCCAGTACCACCGGGACACCGTCCTACGAGCAGTACTTC | CASTTGTPSYEQYF
few | NA | TRBJ1-1 | TRBV5-1 | TGCGCCAGCAGCTTTGATCGGTCGGACAGTTGGAACACTGAAGCTTTCTTT | CASSFDRSDSWNTEAFF
NA | NA | TRBJ1-4 | TRBV7-9 | TGTTCCAGCAGCTTCCTTTCGACAGGACGACTGGGCAATGAAAAACTGTTTTTT | CSSSFLSTGRLGNEKLFF
NA | NA | TRBJ2-1 | TRBV30 | TGTGCCTGGAGCCGCGCGGGGAGATCCTCCTACAATGAGCAGTTCTTC | CAWSRAGRSSYNEQFF
NA | NA | TRBJ2-7 | TRBV6-1 | TGTTTTTTCAAGCAGAGGGCGGCATACGAGCAGTACTTC | CFFKQRAAYEQYF
NA | TRBD2 | TRBJ2-3 | TRBV30 | TGTGCCTGGAGTGTACCGGGACTAGCGGGAGTGACAGATACGCAGTATTTT | CAWSVPGLAGVTDTQYF